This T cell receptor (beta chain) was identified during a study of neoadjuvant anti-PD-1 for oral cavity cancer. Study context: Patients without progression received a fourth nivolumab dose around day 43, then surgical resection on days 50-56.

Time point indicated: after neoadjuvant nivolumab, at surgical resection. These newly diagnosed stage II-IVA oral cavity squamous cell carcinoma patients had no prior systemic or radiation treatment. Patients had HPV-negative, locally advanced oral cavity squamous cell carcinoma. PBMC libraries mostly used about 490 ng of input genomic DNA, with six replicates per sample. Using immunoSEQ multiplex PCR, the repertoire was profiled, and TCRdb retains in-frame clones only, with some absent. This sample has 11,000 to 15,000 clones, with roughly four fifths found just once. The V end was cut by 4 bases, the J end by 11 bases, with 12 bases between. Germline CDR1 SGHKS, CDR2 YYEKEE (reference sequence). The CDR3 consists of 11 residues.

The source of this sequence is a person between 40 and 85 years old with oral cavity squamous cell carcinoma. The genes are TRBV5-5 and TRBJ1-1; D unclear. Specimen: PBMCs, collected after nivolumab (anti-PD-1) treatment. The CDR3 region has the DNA TGTGCCAGCAGCCCGGACCGCCGGGCTTTCTTT. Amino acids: CASSPDRRAFF.